This T cell receptor beta chain was documented in a study of OX40 agonist ivuxolimab in advanced cancers. In the study overall: One patient with hepatocellular carcinoma and two with cutaneous melanoma, three in all, had partial responses. Regarding the study as a whole: Expanded clones were, on average, more numerous in CD8+ T cells than in CD4+. Doses of 0.1 to 3.0 mg/kg were accompanied by clonal expansion of CD4+ and CD8+ blood T cells by week 6.

The table came from immunoSEQ multiplex PCR; TCRdb's copy has only in-frame clones and leaves some out. This table holds 90,000 to 100,000 clones, roughly nine tenths found once. Baseline, cycle 4 day 1, and cycle 7 day 1 were the blood sampling points. Of note for this clone: The target antigen is unknown.

The CDR3 is 15 amino acids. With 4 bases removed from V and 2 bases from J, the gap between germline ends came to 12 bases. The germline V gene encodes CDR1 SEHNR and CDR2 FQNEAQ (reference sequence). Sequenced material: CD4+ or CD8+ T cells sorted from blood, taken in a trial of the OX40 agonist ivuxolimab. The receptor was isolated from an adult with an advanced solid tumor such as melanoma, head and neck, liver or kidney cancer. The chain combines TRBV7-9 with TRBJ1-5, with D unclear. For the CDR3, the DNA is TGTGCCAGCAGCTCAACGGAGGGTGGCAATCAGCCCCAGCATTTT. It encodes CASSSTEGGNQPQHF.